This T cell receptor beta chain was documented in a study of blood T cell repertoires in COVID-19. At the level of the study: Samples taken during acute and convalescent COVID-19 were collected in the United States, Italy and Spain. The analysed material was cDNA or gDNA that came from T cells, B-cell-depleted T cells, or PBMCs.

Study processing details: It was from reference gene primer amplification that nucleated cell counts were estimated. Profiled with immunoSEQ multiplex PCR; TCRdb holds only in-frame clones, not every one. The V and J calls and the clone size are those of that table, but D and trimming were determined from the DNA. The table shows tens of thousands of clones, with around 83% occurring only once. The TCR originated in a woman aged 55-75 years with acute or convalescent COVID-19. The source material was peripheral blood.

Written as DNA, the CDR3 is TGTGCCAGCAGCTTGGCCGGTGGGTCAGCTAGGAACACTGAAGCTTTCTTT. Protein: CASSLAGGSARNTEAFF. This chain links TRBV5-4 with TRBJ1-1, with D unclear. Per the germline V gene, CDR1 is SGHNT and CDR2 is YYREEE (reference sequence). The V and J ends lost 0 bases and 1 base respectively, with 16 bases between them. The CDR3 sequence is 17 residues long.